Shown below are 5 T cell receptor beta chains from a single sample sequenced in a study of low-dose radiotherapy and immunotherapy resistance in tumors. cDNA synthesis used a TRAV/TRBV-specific primer set for both chains. TCRs were amplified for around 20 PCR cycles with a constant-region primer and V-primer adapter. TCRdb reprocessed the reads with MiXCR, giving one entry per CDR3 protein. The table includes roughly 40,000 distinct CDR3 sequences, about 25% detected once. Time point defined: after trial treatment. The treatment: LDRT plus nivolumab, ipilimumab, low-dose cyclophosphamide and aspirin (RACIN trial). The sample consisted of PBMCs, taken after low-dose radiotherapy plus immunotherapy. Receptor source: a male donor with prostate cancer.

About this clonotype itself: A far larger clone is only one base removed, so a read error is likely. The chain combines TRBV28 with TRBJ2-5; 7 positions agree with TRBD2. Germline CDR1 reads MDHEN; CDR2 reads SYDVKM. This CDR3 is 14 amino acids long. The V and J ends lost 5 bases and 11 bases, in that order; junction bases with no gene match: 14. The CDR3 nucleotides are TGTGCCAGCAGTCGAGCGGGACGAACAGATGAGCAGTACTTC. Its protein is CASSRAGRTDEQYF.

This clonotype has a count of ten or more. The V gene is TRBV4-1, the J gene TRBJ2-7; D possibly corresponds to TRBD1 (6 bases). V shed 3 bases and J shed 9 bases, with 15 bases lying between them. The CDR3 consists of 13 residues. Per the germline V gene, CDR1 is MGHRA and CDR2 is YSYEKL. The CDR3 sequence: CASSQGQRGSQYF. The CDR3, as DNA: TGCGCCAGCAGCCAGGGACAAAGGGGTTCGCAGTACTTC.

The chain joins TRBV13 to TRBJ2-1; TRBD2 aligns across 14 bases. The J call may be mistaken, given a closer DNA end match to TRBJ2-7. The CDR3 covers 17 residues. CDR1 PRHDT and CDR2 FYEKMQ come from the germline V gene (reference sequence). In DNA, the CDR3 is TGTGCCAGCAGCCTCGGGACTAGCGGGAGACTTTTATTCGAGCAGTACTTC. It translates to CASSLGTSGRLLFEQYF.

Ten or more counts support this clonotype. The rearrangement links TRBV11-3 to TRBJ2-7, with a weak D call TRBD2 (5 bases). CDR1 is SGHNT, CDR2 YENEEA, per germline. The CDR3 is 14 residues long. The ends were cut back, 5 bases at V and 6 bases at J, with 17 bases in the middle. The CDR3 here is CASSPRWGAREQYF. The CDR3 DNA sequence: TGTGCCAGCAGCCCCCGTTGGGGAGCGCGCGAGCAGTACTTC.

About this clonotype itself: A far larger clone is off by one base, so a read error is likely. The gene calls are TRBV5-8 and TRBJ2-3, with 9 nucleotides matching TRBD2. CDR1 SGHTS and CDR2 YDEGEE come from the germline V gene. The length of the CDR3 is 14 residues. The CDR3 here is CASSSWTSADTQYF. Here the CDR3 DNA reads TGCGCCAGCAGCTCCTGGACTAGCGCAGATACGCAGTATTTT.